The following is a T cell receptor beta chain sequence with its context. Its specificity is unknown. Described time point: new active TB diagnosis, blood taken before or within 7 days of starting treatment. This specimen comes from a study of T cells in tuberculosis. The wider study: In South Africa, adults with active tuberculosis were compared with IGRA-negative and latently infected IGRA-positive adolescents. Overall study results and limits: Selection depended on which cryopreserved specimens were available. Smaller alpha distances in active tuberculosis partly reflected shorter CDR3-alpha lengths. A GMM-specific repertoire classifier reached around 85% accuracy, AUROC about 0.9.

TCRdb keeps only in-frame clones here, not all; method: immunoSEQ multiplex PCR. The sample has around 30,000 clones; approximately 93% are singletons. The CDR3 has 15 amino acids. This chain links TRBV12-2 with TRBJ2-7; the table gives TRBD1 as D, unverified against the DNA. TRBV12-2 is listed as a pseudogene. Sample: PBMCs, taken at tuberculosis diagnosis. The TCR comes from an adult with tuberculosis. CDR3: CASRLAGAGVAEQYF. CDR3 in DNA: TGTGCAAGTCGCTTAGCGGGCGCAGGGGTGGCCGAGCAGTACTTC.